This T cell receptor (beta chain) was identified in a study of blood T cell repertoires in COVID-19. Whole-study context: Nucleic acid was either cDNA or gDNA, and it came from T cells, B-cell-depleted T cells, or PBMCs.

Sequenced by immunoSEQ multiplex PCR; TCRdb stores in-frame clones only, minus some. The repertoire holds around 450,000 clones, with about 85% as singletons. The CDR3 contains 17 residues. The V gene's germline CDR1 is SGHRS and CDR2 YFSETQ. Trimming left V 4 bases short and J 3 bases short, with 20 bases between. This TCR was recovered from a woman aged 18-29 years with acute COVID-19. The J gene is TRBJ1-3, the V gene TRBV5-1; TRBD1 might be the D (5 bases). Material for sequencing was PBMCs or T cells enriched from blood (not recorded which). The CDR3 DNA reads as TGCGCCAGCAGCCCGGGCCAGGGCCAGAGATATGGAAACACCATATATTTT. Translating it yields CASSPGQGQRYGNTIYF.